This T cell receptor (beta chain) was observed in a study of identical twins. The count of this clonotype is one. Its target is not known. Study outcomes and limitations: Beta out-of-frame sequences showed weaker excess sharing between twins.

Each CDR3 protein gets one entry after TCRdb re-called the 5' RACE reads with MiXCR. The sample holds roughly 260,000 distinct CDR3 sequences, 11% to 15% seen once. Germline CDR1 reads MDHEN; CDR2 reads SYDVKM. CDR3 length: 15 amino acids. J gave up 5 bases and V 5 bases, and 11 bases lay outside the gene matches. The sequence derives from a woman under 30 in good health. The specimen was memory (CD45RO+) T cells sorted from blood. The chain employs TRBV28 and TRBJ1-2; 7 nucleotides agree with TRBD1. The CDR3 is CASSRRRDSIYGYTF. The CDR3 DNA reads TGTGCCAGCAGTCGTCGCCGGGACAGTATATATGGCTACACCTTC.